This T cell receptor beta chain was captured by sequencing in a study of blood T cell repertoires in COVID-19. Study background: PBMCs, B-cell-depleted T cells, or T cells were the source of the cDNA or gDNA that made up the material.

Assay used: immunoSEQ multiplex PCR; TCRdb lists only in-frame clones, some missing. In the table there are around 350,000 clones, about 87% of which are singletons. The CDR3 has 17 amino acids. The V gene lost 3 bases and the J gene lost 0 bases, with 16 bases spanning the gap. CDR1 is SGHRS, CDR2 YFSETQ, per germline. This receptor was taken from a human donor in a cohort sampled during active COVID-19. The J gene is TRBJ1-3, the V gene TRBV5-1; TRBD1 might be the D (5 bases). Material for sequencing was peripheral blood. CDR3 sequence (DNA): TGCGCCAGCAGCTGGGGGGTAGCGGATGGCTCTGGAAACACCATATATTTT. Translating it yields CASSWGVADGSGNTIYF.